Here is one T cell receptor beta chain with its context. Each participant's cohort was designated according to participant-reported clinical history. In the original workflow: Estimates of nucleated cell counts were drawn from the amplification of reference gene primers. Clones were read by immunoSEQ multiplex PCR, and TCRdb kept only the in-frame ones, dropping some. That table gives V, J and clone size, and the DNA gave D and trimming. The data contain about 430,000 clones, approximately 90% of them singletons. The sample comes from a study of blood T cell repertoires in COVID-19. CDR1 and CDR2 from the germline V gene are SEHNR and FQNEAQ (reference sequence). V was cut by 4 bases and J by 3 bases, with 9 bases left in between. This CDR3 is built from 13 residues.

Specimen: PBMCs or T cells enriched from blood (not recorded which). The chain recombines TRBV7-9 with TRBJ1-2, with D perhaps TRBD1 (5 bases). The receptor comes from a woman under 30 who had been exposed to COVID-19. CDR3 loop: CASSSGLYYGYTF. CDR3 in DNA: TGTGCCAGCAGCTCGGGACTCTACTATGGCTACACCTTC. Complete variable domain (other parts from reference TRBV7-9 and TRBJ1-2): DTGVSQNPRHKITKRGQNVTFRCDPISEHNRLYWYRQTLGQGPEFLTYFQNEAQLEKSRLLSDRFSAERPKGSFSTLEIQRTEQGDSAMYLCASSSGLYYGYTFGSGTRLTVV.